These T cell receptor beta chains were read from a single sample in a study of cytomegalovirus exposure and HLA in healthy donors. The assay was immunoSEQ multiplex PCR, and TCRdb's table has in-frame clones only and misses some. Of approximately 100,000 clones in the sample, about 71% were seen once. Material for sequencing was PBMCs. The source is a boy aged 10-17 years in good health and CMV-seronegative. Each CDR3 is given with its conserved first and last residue. The D gene is left open where the match is weak. Expanded clones are given a class, and other clones once, few, many or no size at all.

>TRBJ1-1|TRBV27|.|.
CASSLAIIQGQGTEAFF
TGTGCCAGCAGTTTAGCCATTATTCAGGGGCAGGGCACTGAAGCTTTCTTT
>TRBJ2-7|TRBV7-2|.|.
CASSLVLVSYEQYF
TGTGCCAGCAGCTTAGTCCTAGTCTCCTACGAGCAGTACTTC
>TRBJ2-2|TRBV10-3|few|.
CAISDNRDDGELFF
TGTGCCATCAGTGATAACAGGGATGACGGGGAGCTGTTTTTT
>TRBJ2-3|TRBV27|.|TRBD1
CASNRGRYGDTQYF
TGTGCCAGCAACAGGGGGCGATATGGAGATACGCAGTATTTT
>TRBJ1-1|TRBV6-1|.|TRBD1
CASSLDRANTEAFF
TGTGCCAGCAGCTTGGACAGGGCGAACACTGAAGCTTTCTTT
>TRBJ2-6|TRBV5-1|few|TRBD1
CASSSTPGTGLLSGANVLTF
TGCGCCAGCAGCTCGACCCCTGGGACAGGGTTACTTTCTGGGGCCAACGTCCTGACTTTC
>TRBJ1-4|TRBV9|.|.
CASSVGQGGEKLFF
TGTGCCAGCAGCGTAGGGCAGGGTGGAGAAAAACTGTTTTTT
>TRBJ2-5|TRBV29-1|.|TRBD1
CSVAHRHYTGGETQYF
TGCAGCGTAGCCCACCGTCATTACACAGGGGGAGAGACCCAGTACTTC
>TRBJ2-7|TRBV7-2|.|TRBD1
CASSRGQGITYEQYF
TGTGCCAGCAGCCGAGGACAGGGAATCACCTACGAGCAGTACTTC
>TRBJ2-3|TRBV7-2|.|TRBD2
CASGSAPSGGPDTQYF
TGTGCCAGCGGATCAGCTCCTAGCGGGGGACCAGATACGCAGTATTTT
>TRBJ1-1|TRBV5-1|once|TRBD1
CASSGSTGGTEAFF
TGCGCCAGCAGCGGATCGACAGGGGGCACTGAAGCTTTCTTT
>TRBJ1-1|TRBV7-9|.|TRBD1
CASSQGQLNTEAFF
TGTGCCAGCAGCCAGGGACAGCTGAACACTGAAGCTTTCTTT
>TRBJ2-2|TRBV11-2|.|.
CASSTDRNTGELFF
TGTGCCAGCAGCACTGACAGAAACACCGGGGAGCTGTTTTTT
>TRBJ2-3|TRBV28|.|.
CASSPYTDTQYF
TGTGCCAGCAGTCCTTACACAGATACGCAGTATTTT
>TRBJ1-2|TRBV6-1|few|.
CASSFGEDYGYTF
TGTGCCAGCAGTTTTGGGGAGGACTATGGCTACACCTTC
>TRBJ2-5|TRBV28|.|.
CASSSPGVQETQYF
TGTGCCAGCAGTTCACCGGGAGTCCAAGAGACCCAGTACTTC
>TRBJ2-2|TRBV27|few|.
CASSLQNAGELFF
TGTGCCAGCAGTTTACAGAACGCCGGGGAGCTGTTTTTT
>TRBJ1-4|TRBV5-6|.|TRBD1
CASSMTGVREKLFF
TGTGCCAGCAGCATGACAGGGGTTCGTGAAAAACTGTTTTTT
>TRBJ2-1|TRBV9|.|TRBD2
CASSVRLAGDYNEQFF
TGTGCCAGCAGCGTCCGACTAGCGGGAGACTACAATGAGCAGTTCTTC
>TRBJ2-5|TRBV7-9|.|TRBD1
CASTGQGSNGETQYF
TGTGCCAGCACGGGACAGGGGTCGAATGGGGAGACCCAGTACTTC
>TRBJ2-1|TRBV6-5|few|TRBD2
CASSASGSPYNEQFF
TGTGCCAGCAGTGCTAGCGGGAGTCCCTACAATGAGCAGTTCTTC
>TRBJ2-3|TRBV5-4|.|.
CASSLGVRTDTQYF
TGTGCCAGCAGCTTGGGAGTTCGCACAGATACGCAGTATTTT
>TRBJ1-1|TRBV9|.|.
CASSVAVHTEAFF
TGTGCCAGCAGCGTAGCCGTTCACACTGAAGCTTTCTTT
>TRBJ1-3|TRBV5-1|once|.
CASSLGASGNTIYF
TGCGCCAGCAGCTTGGGGGCGTCTGGAAACACCATATATTTT
>TRBJ1-1|TRBV6-5|.|.
CASSYSVNTEAFF
TGTGCCAGCAGTTACTCCGTGAACACTGAAGCTTTCTTT
>TRBJ2-3|TRBV6-1|.|.
CASSGILTDTQYF
TGTGCCAGCAGCGGGATTTTGACAGATACGCAGTATTTT
>TRBJ1-4|TRBV7-2|.|TRBD1
CASSTGTGGEKLFF
TGTGCCAGCAGCACCGGGACAGGGGGTGAAAAACTGTTTTTT
>TRBJ2-3|TRBV9|.|TRBD1
CASSGPWGTDTDTQYF
TGTGCCAGCAGCGGCCCATGGGGGACAGACACAGATACGCAGTATTTT